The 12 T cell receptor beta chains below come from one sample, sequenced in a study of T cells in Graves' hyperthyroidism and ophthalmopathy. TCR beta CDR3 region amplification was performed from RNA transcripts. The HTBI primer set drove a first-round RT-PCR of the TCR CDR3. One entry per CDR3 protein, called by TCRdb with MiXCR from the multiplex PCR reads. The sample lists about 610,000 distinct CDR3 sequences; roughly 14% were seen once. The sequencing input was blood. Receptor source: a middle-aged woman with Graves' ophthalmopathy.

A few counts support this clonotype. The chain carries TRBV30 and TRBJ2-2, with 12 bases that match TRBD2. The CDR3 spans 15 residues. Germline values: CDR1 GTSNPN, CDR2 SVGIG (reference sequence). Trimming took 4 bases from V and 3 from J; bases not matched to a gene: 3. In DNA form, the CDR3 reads TGTGCCTGGAACCTAGCGGGAGGGGACACCGGGGAGCTGTTTTTT. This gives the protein CAWNLAGGDTGELFF.

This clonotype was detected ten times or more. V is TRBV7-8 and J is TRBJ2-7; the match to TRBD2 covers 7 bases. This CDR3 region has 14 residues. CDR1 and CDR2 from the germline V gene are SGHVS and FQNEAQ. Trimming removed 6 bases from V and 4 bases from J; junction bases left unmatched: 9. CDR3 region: CASREAGRSYEQYF. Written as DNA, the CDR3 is TGTGCCAGCAGGGAAGCGGGACGATCTTACGAGCAGTACTTC.

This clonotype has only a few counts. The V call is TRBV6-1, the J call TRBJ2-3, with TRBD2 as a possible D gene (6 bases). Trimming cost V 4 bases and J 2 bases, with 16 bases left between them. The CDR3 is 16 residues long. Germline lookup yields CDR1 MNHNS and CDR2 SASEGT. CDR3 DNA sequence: TGTGCCAGCAGTGTTCGCCCCGGGACTCACACAGATACGCAGTATTTT. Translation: CASSVRPGTHTDTQYF.

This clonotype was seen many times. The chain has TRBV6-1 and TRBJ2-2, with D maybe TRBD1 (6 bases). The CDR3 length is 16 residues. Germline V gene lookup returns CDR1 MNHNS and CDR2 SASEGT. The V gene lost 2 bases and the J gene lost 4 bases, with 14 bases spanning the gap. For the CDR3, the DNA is TGTGCCAGCAGTGAATGGCAGGGGTATGCCACCGGGGAGCTGTTTTTT. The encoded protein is CASSEWQGYATGELFF.

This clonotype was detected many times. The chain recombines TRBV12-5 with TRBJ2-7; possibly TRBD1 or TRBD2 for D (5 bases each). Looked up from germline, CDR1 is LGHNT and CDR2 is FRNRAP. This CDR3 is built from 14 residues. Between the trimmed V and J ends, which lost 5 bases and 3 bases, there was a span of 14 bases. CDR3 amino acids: CASGLSGRSYEQYF. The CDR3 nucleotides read TGTGCTAGTGGTCTTTCGGGACGCAGCTACGAGCAGTACTTC. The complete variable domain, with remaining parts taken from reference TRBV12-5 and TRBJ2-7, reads DARVTQTPRHKVTEMGQEVTMRCQPILGHNTVFWYRQTMMQGLELLAYFRNRAPLDDSGMPKDRFSAEMPDATLATLKIQPSEPRDSAVYFCASGLSGRSYEQYFGPGTRLTVT.

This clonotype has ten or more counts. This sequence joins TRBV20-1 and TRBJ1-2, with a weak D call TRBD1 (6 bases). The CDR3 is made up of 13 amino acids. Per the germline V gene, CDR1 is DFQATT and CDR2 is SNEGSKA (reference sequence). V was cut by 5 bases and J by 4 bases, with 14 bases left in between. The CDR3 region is CSASRGAGYGYTF. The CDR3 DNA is TGCAGTGCTTCCCGGGGGGCTGGCTATGGCTACACCTTC.

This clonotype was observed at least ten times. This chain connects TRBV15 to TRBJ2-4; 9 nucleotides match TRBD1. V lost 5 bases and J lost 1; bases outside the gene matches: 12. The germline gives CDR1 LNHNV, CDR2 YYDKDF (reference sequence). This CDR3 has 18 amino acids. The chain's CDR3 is CATSQGQGSRRAKNIQYF. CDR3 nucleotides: TGTGCCACCAGCCAGGGACAGGGCAGTCGGAGGGCCAAAAACATTCAGTACTTC.

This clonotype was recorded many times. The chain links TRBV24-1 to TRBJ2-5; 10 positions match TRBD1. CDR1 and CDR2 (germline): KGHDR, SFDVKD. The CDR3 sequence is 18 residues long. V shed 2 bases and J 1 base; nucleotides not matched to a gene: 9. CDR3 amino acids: CATSDWGGRDRGQETQYF. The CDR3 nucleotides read TGTGCCACCAGTGATTGGGGGGGACGGGACAGGGGCCAAGAGACCCAGTACTTC.

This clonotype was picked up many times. The CDR3 loop is CASSFGVAKNIQYF. CDR3 bases: TGTGCCAGCAGCTTTGGGGTAGCCAAAAACATTCAGTACTTC. The V call is TRBV13, the J call TRBJ2-4; D remains ambiguous. This CDR3 is built from 14 residues. The germline CDR1 and CDR2 sequences are PRHDT and FYEKMQ (reference sequence). Trimming cost V 3 bases and J 0 bases, with 6 bases left between them.

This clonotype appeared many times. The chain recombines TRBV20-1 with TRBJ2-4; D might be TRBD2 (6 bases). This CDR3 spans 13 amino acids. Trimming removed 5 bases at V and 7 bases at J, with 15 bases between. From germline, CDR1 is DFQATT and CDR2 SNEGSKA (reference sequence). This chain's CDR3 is CSAEEGGTNIQYF. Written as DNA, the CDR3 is TGCAGTGCTGAAGAGGGCGGGACTAACATTCAGTACTTC.

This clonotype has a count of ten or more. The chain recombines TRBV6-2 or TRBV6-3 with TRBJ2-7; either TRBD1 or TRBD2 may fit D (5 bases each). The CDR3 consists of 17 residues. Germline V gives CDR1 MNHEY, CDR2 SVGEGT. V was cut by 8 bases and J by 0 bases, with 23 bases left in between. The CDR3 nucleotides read TGTGCCAGCGGACCAACCAGAGGGGAAGCTGGCTCCTACGAGCAGTACTTC. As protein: CASGPTRGEAGSYEQYF.

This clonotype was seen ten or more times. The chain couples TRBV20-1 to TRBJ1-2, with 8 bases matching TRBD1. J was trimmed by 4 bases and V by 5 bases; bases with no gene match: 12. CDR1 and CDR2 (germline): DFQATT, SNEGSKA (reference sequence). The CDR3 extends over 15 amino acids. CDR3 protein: CSAVSAGGAAYGYTF. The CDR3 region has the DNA TGCAGTGCTGTGAGCGCAGGGGGCGCCGCCTATGGCTACACCTTC.